Listed below are T cell receptor beta chains from one sample, sequenced in a study of cytomegalovirus exposure and HLA in healthy donors. Clones were sequenced by immunoSEQ multiplex PCR, and TCRdb holds only the in-frame ones, with some missing. Here the sample spans 130,000 or so clones, 80% to 90% being singletons. Specimen: PBMCs. These receptors were obtained from a woman in her late teens or twenties in good health and CMV-seronegative. CDR3s include the opening cysteine and the closing phenylalanine or tryptophan. Each record gives: D gene, clone size, J gene, V gene, CDR3 DNA, CDR3 protein. The D gene is left open where the match is weak. Size is stated for part of the rows, as once, few or many counts, or as a class when the clone is expanded.

D: TRBD2; size: .; J: TRBJ2-3; V: TRBV2; DNA: TGTGCCAGCAGTCACCGAGAGGGACTAGCCTACACAGATACGCAGTATTTT; CDR3: CASSHREGLAYTDTQYF
D: TRBD2; size: .; J: TRBJ2-3; V: TRBV5-4; DNA: TGTGCCAGCAGCTTGGGACTAGCGGGGGGGCGGGATACGCAGTATTTT; CDR3: CASSLGLAGGRDTQYF
D: .; size: .; J: TRBJ1-2; V: TRBV28; DNA: TGTGCCAGCAGTCCGTTCCAGGCACAGGTTACCCTCCACCCTGACTATGGCTACACCTTC; CDR3: CASSPFQAQVTLHPDYGYTF
D: .; size: .; J: TRBJ2-7; V: TRBV30; DNA: TGTGCCTGGACTCGAGGGAGCGAGCAGTACTTC; CDR3: CAWTRGSEQYF
D: .; size: .; J: TRBJ1-5; V: TRBV30; DNA: TGTGCCTGGAGTGTAATAGGACAGACTAATCAGCCCCAGCATTTT; CDR3: CAWSVIGQTNQPQHF
D: TRBD2; size: .; J: TRBJ2-7; V: TRBV6-5; DNA: TGTGCCAGCAGTCAGCGGGGGTCAAACTACGAGCAGTACTTC; CDR3: CASSQRGSNYEQYF
D: TRBD1; size: .; J: TRBJ2-2; V: TRBV30; DNA: TGTGCCTGGACCGGGACAGGGGCCGGGGAGCTGTTTTTT; CDR3: CAWTGTGAGELFF
D: TRBD2; size: .; J: TRBJ2-1; V: TRBV2; DNA: TGTGCCAGCAGTCTTCGTACCGGGACTAGCGGGAGTAGAGGGTTCTTC; CDR3: CASSLRTGTSGSRGFF
D: .; size: .; J: TRBJ1-4; V: TRBV21-1; DNA: TGTGCCAGCAGCAATGGGATGGGGGGAGTTGAAAAACTGTTTTTT; CDR3: CASSNGMGGVEKLFF
D: TRBD2; size: .; J: TRBJ2-3; V: TRBV9; DNA: TGTGCCAGCAGCGTAGCCGGGGGAGGGACAGATACGCAGTATTTT; CDR3: CASSVAGGGTDTQYF
D: .; size: once; J: TRBJ2-6; V: TRBV4-1; DNA: TGCGCCAGCAGCCAACGACCGACAGGAGGGGCCAACGTCCTGACTTTC; CDR3: CASSQRPTGGANVLTF
D: .; size: .; J: TRBJ2-7; V: TRBV9; DNA: TGTGCCAGCAGCGTAGATCCAGCCTACGAGCAGTACTTC; CDR3: CASSVDPAYEQYF
D: .; size: .; J: TRBJ1-2; V: TRBV28; DNA: TGTGCCAGCAGTCCAGACTATGGCTACACCTTC; CDR3: CASSPDYGYTF
D: TRBD1; size: .; J: TRBJ1-1; V: TRBV7-9; DNA: TGTGCCAGCAGCTTACCTACAGGGGGGTACACTGAAGCTTTCTTT; CDR3: CASSLPTGGYTEAFF
D: .; size: .; J: TRBJ1-3; V: TRBV10-3; DNA: TGTGCCACCCGGTCCGACTCTGGAAACACCATATATTTT; CDR3: CATRSDSGNTIYF
D: TRBD2; size: .; J: TRBJ2-7; V: TRBV14; DNA: TGTGCCAGCAGCCAAGGAGCGGGAGTACTCGAGCAGTACTTC; CDR3: CASSQGAGVLEQYF
D: TRBD1; size: .; J: TRBJ2-7; V: TRBV10-2; DNA: TGCGCCAGCACAGACAGGGGGCGCGAATACGAGCAGTACTTC; CDR3: CASTDRGREYEQYF
D: .; size: .; J: TRBJ2-7; V: TRBV12-1; DNA: TGTGCCAGCAGCTTTGGGCGGTCAAGGGAGCAGTACTTC; CDR3: CASSFGRSREQYF
D: TRBD2; size: .; J: TRBJ2-1; V: TRBV27; DNA: TGTGCCAGCGGGACTAGTAGGGATGAGCAGTTCTTC; CDR3: CASGTSRDEQFF
D: .; size: once; J: TRBJ2-1; V: TRBV30; DNA: TGTGCCTGGAGGGTTTGGTCGACAGGCTCCTACAATGAGCAGTTCTTC; CDR3: CAWRVWSTGSYNEQFF